This T cell receptor beta chain was found in a study of blood T cell repertoires in COVID-19. Overall study: Samples representing acute and convalescent COVID-19 were sourced from the United States, Italy and Spain.

This CDR3 contains 15 residues. Trimming removed 0 bases from V and 1 base from J, with 10 bases in between. CDR1 is SGHRS and CDR2 is YFSETQ in the germline V gene. The protocol was immunoSEQ multiplex PCR, while the TCRdb copy is restricted to in-frame clones and leaves out a portion. The sample lists 200,000 or so clones, 92% occurring once. The sequenced sample consisted of peripheral blood. This TCR was recovered from a man in his 60s with COVID-19, enrolled during active disease. The V call is TRBV5-1, the J call TRBJ1-1, with D perhaps TRBD1 (5 bases). CDR3 nucleotide sequence: TGCGCCAGCAGCTTGGCCGTGCAGGGGAACACTGAAGCTTTCTTT. Protein product: CASSLAVQGNTEAFF.